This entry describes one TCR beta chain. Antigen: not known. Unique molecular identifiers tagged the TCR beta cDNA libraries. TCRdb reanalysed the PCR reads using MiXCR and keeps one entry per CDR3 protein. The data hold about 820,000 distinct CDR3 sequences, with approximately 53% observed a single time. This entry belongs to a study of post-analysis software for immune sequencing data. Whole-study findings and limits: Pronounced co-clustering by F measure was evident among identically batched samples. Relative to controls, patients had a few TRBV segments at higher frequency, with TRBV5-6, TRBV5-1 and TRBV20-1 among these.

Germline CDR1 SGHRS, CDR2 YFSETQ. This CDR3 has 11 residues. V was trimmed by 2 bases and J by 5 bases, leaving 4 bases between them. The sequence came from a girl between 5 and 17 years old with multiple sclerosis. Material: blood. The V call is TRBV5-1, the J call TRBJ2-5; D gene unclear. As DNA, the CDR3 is TGCGCCAGCAGCTTTTGGGAGACCCAGTACTTC. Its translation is CASSFWETQYF. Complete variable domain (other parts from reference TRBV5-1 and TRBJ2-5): KAGVTQTPRYLIKTRGQQVTLSCSPISGHRSVSWYQQTPGQGLQFLFEYFSETQRNKGNFPGRFSGRQFSNSRSEMNVSTLELGDSALYLCASSFWETQYFGPGTRLLVL.